This entry describes one T cell receptor (beta chain). What it recognizes is unknown. CDR3 size: 18 residues. V was clipped by 2 bases and J by 0 bases; unmatched bases: 4. From germline, CDR1 is MNHEY and CDR2 SMNVEV (reference sequence). The data are from a study of blood T cells in healthy people across ages. General study findings and limits: While age rose, TCR beta diversity per million T cells dropped in a roughly linear way.

A second PCR of about 6 to 11 cycles used a sample-barcoded 5' primer and a J-beta primer mix. TCRdb reanalysed the 5' RACE reads using MiXCR and keeps one entry per CDR3 protein. The sample holds about 810,000 distinct CDR3 sequences, 35% to 40% seen once. Sequencing was done on a sample of blood. This chain links TRBV27 with TRBJ2-3; 14 nucleotides align to TRBD2. The clonotype originates from a man between 18 and 35 years old in good health. The CDR3 reads CASSLLRTSGGSTDTQYF. The CDR3 DNA is TGTGCCAGCAGTTTACTCAGGACTAGCGGGGGGAGCACAGATACGCAGTATTTT.